The clone carrying this T cell receptor (beta chain) was counted a single time. Its antigen is unknown. The data were taken from a study of cytomegalovirus exposure and HLA in healthy donors. Study at large: Of around 410 genotyped donors, 80% to 85% grouped in the Caucasian-associated ancestry cluster. Broader study findings: Certain sequence variants were highly shared and formed a cluster, and this cluster was likely a sequencing artifact. Presence/absence analyses assumed roughly uniform sequencing depth across donors. A later analysis by the authors found several of the most significant clusters apparently linked to common viral pathogens.

Primers included in the PCR were 60 Vbeta and 13 Jbeta primers. Libraries were prepared by immunoSEQ multiplex PCR; TCRdb keeps only in-frame clonotypes and omits some of them. In the table there are fewer than 150,000 clones, about 77% of which are singletons. From germline, CDR1 is SGHRS and CDR2 YFSETQ. The CDR3 sequence is 17 residues long. Trimming pared 0 bases from V and 4 bases from J, leaving 16 bases between. The sample comprised PBMCs. V and J are TRBV5-1 and TRBJ2-2; D might be TRBD2 (6 bases). The TCR was taken from a middle-aged man in good health and CMV-seronegative. As DNA, the CDR3 is TGCGCCAGCAGCTTGGATGGCGGGACGGGAATCACCGGGGAGCTGTTTTTT. Translated, it gives CASSLDGGTGITGELFF.